Reported below is one T cell receptor beta chain. The antigen is unknown. When sampled, the donors appeared nominally healthy, though they likely had unrecorded immune exposures. Use of 60 Vbeta and 13 Jbeta primers characterized the PCR. Some clones are missing from TCRdb's copy, which holds only in-frame ones; the method was immunoSEQ multiplex PCR. In the table there are fewer than 250,000 clones, almost 80% of which are singletons. These data originate in a study of cytomegalovirus exposure and HLA in healthy donors. Study-level results: An observed cluster of highly shared sequence variants was recorded as a likely sequencing artifact.

The sequenced material came from PBMCs. The TCR sequence derives from a woman aged 18 to 35 in good health and CMV-seronegative.

CDR3 sequence (DNA): TGTGCCAGCAGCTTAGACGGGTGGGGGGAGCAAGAGACCCAGTACTTC. Amino acid sequence: CASSLDGWGEQETQYF. This rearrangement joins TRBV7-6 to TRBJ2-5, with D possibly being TRBD2 (6 bases). Trimming removed 1 base from V and 2 bases from J, with 14 bases in between. This CDR3 region has 16 residues. Germline V gene data show CDR1 as SGHVS and CDR2 as FNYEAQ. Complete variable domain (other parts from reference TRBV7-6 and TRBJ2-5): GAGVSQSPRYKVTKRGQDVALRCDPISGHVSLYWYRQALGQGPEFLTYFNYEAQQDKSGLPNDRFSAERPEGSISTLTIQRTEQRDSAMYRCASSLDGWGEQETQYFGPGTRLLVL.